This T cell receptor beta chain was recovered during a study of T-cell reconstitution after alpha-beta-depleted transplantation in children listed by TCRdb under 2016. Study-level background: Using TCR repertoire profiling, the study quantitatively followed how T-cell immune reconstitution unfolded in children after TCRalphabeta/CD19-depleted allogeneic hematopoietic cell transplantation. Points the paper makes about the study in general: Hyperexpanded clone frequencies declined over subsequent months; after one year, T-cell counts and TCRbeta diversity were mostly attributed to newly produced T cells. In some patients, the high TCRbeta diversity seen at day 60 was put down to recipient T cells and intrathymic progenitors that had survived conditioning. The apparently early alphabetaT-cell count recovery about two months after transplant was reportedly dependent on only several hundred rapidly expanded clones derived from non-depleted graft cells.

Reading from cysteine to phenylalanine, the CDR3 counts 15 amino acids. The DNA shown is the 45-base CDR3, in frame from base 1. Taken from the germline V gene, the CDR1 and CDR2 loops are ENHRY and SYGVKD. V and J are truncated by 4 bases and 1 base respectively, leaving an intervening sequence of 13 bases. Receptors were amplified or captured by PCR. The instrument was an Illumina HiSeq 2500. To normalize quantification of the TCRbeta repertoire, the TCR libraries were built with molecular barcoding that relied on unique molecular identifiers. The raw public reads went through TCRdb reprocessing: fastp at Q25, MiXCR clone calling, in-frame beta chains kept. Each entry is one CDR3 protein sequence, shown with its most common DNA and genes. A total of under 150,000 distinct CDR3 sequences appear in this sample, more than 9.5% of them only once. Clones ranked in the top ten supply nearly 25% of the sample.

The treatment or condition label for this specimen denotes: allogeneic hematopoietic cell transplantation with graft depleted of TCRalphabeta T cells and CD19 B cells. The transplant recipients were children given TCRalphabeta/CD19-depleted allogeneic hematopoietic cell grafts. To note about this clonotype: Its target antigen remains unknown. Qualities for individual bases were not recorded, and no much larger clone is one base off.

The source is a girl younger than two who had a stem cell transplant for combined immunodeficiency, so the T cells may come from the graft donor. Sequencing used PBMCs, mostly from graft donor cells, obtained 180 days after TCRalphabeta/CD19-depleted stem cell transplant. The V and J genes are TRBV10-3 and TRBJ1-1; TRBD1 could be the D gene, as 5 bases match. The nucleotides are TGTGCCATCAGTGCGGGGGGGATTGCGAACACTGAAGCTTTCTTT. Its protein reads: CAISAGGIANTEAFF.